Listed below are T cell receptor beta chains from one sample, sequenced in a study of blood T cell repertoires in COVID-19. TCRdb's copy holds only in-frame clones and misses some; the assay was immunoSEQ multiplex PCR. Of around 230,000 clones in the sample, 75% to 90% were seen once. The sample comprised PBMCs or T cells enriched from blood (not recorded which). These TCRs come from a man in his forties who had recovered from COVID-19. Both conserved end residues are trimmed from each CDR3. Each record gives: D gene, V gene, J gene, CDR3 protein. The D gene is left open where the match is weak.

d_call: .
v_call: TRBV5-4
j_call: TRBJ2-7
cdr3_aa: ASSPDPNRDHYEQY

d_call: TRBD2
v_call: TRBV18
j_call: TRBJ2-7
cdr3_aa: ASSPIASGGYEQY

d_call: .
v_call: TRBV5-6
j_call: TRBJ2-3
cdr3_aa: ASTTGGTQY

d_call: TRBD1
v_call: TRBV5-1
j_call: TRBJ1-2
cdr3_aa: ASSLGQGIYGYT

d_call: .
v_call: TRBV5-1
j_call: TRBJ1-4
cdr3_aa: ASSSKPFATNEKLF

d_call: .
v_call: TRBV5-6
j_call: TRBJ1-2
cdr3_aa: ASSLGAGHGYT

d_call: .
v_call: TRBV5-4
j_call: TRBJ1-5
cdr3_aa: ASSTGGGQPQH

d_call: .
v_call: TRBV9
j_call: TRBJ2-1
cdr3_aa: ASSPRGTANEQF

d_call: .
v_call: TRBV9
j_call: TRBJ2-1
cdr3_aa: ASSVLVNEQF

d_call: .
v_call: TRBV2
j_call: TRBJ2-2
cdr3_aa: ASSELQDPFGVELF

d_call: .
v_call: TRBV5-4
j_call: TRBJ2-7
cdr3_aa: ASSLAVGAGSYEQY

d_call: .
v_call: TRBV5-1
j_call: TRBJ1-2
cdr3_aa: ASSLSRRLFYGYT

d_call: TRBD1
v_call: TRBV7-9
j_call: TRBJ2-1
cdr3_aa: ASSKYSGTGPFNEQF

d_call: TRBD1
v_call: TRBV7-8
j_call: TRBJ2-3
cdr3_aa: ASSLALISRTGSDTQY

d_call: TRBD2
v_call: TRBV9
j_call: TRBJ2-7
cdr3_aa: ASSVVSGGYEQY

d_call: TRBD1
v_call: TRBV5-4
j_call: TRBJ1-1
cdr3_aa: ASSLAGQGQTEAF

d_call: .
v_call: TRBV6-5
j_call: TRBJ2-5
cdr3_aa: ASINPGHLQETQY

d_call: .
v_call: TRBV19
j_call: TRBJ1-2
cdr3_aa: ASSIDRRGSYT

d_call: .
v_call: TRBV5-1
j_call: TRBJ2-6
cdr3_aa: ASSFGTGPPANVLT

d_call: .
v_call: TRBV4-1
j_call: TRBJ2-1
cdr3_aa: ASSPQPELLRGNEQF

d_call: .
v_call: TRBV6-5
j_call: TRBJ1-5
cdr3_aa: ASSYSTAANQPQH

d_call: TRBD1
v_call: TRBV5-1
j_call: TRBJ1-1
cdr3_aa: ASSLDPQGARTEAF

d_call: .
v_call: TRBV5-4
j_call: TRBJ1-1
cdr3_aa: ASSRRGDISEAF

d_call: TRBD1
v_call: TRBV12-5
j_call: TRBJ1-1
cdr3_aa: ASGRGDRGGTEAF

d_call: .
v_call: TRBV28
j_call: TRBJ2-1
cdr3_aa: ASTLSGLVDEQF

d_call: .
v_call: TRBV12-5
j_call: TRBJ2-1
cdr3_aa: ASGLAPLGLFSRPLAPSQEQF

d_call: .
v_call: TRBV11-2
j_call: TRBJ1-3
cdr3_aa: ASRIESSGNTIY

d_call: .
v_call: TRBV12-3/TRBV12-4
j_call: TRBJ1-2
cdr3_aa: ASSYGGSGYT

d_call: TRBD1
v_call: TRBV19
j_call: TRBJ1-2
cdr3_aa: ASSPHDRGNYGYT

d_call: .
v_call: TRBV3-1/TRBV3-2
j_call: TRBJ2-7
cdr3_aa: ASSQESLIRDLVYEQY

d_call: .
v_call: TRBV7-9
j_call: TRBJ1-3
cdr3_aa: ASSSRNGNTIY

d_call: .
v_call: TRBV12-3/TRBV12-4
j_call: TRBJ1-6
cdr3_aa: ASSQTENSPLH

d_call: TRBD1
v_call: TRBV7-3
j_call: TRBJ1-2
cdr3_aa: ASSLGTGVRYGYT

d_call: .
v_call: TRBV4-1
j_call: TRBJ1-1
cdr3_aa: ASSQDQAGMYMNTEAF

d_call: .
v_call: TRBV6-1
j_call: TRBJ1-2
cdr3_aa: ASSEQGGGYT

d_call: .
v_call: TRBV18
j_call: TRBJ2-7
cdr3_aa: ASSPSGLTNSYEQY

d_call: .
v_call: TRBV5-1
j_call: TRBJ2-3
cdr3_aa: ASKFGSSTDTQY

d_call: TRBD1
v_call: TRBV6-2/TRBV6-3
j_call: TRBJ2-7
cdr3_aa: ASSGQGTRSSYEQY

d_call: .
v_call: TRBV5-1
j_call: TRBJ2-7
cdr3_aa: ASSPRFPSQTNEQY

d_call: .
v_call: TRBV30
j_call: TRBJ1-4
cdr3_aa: AWSIPQGNSEKLF

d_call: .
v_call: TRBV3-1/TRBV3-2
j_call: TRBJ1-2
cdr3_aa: ASSLGRMGNYGYT

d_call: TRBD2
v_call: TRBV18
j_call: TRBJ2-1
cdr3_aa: ASSPSGGRYNEQF

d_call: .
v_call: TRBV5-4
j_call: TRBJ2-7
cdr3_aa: ASSRRFSYEQY

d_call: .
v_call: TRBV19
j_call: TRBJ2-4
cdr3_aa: ASSIWGENIQY

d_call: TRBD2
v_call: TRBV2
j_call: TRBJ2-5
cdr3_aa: ASTQTSGSRQETQY

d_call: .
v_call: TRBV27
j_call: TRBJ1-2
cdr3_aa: ASSLQGYGYT

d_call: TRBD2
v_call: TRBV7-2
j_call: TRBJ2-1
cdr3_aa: ASSLGTTSYNEQF

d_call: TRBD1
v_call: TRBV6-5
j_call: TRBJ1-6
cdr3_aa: ASSLFNRGRNSPLH

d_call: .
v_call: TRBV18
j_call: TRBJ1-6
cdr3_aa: ASSPPGGYNSPLH

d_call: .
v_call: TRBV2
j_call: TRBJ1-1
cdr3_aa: ASSASRFRNTEAF

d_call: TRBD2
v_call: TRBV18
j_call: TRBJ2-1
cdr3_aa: ASSPGGNEQF

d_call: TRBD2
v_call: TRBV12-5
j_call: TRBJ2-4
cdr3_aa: ASGTEEGTKY

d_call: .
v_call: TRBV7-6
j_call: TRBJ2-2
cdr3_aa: ASSADSSVTGELF

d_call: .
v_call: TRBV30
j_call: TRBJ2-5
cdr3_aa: AWSGGAGKGVAQY

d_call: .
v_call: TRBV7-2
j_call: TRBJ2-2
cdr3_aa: ASSLGTSRELF